The T cell receptor beta chain described here comes from a study of OX40 agonist ivuxolimab in advanced cancers. Study overall: Three patients showed partial responses: one hepatocellular carcinoma and two cutaneous melanoma cases.

V lost 6 bases and J 0 bases, leaving 18 bases between the germline ends. Germline V gene lookup returns CDR1 SEHNR and CDR2 FQNEAQ (reference sequence). This CDR3 has 17 residues. Produced via immunoSEQ multiplex PCR; TCRdb's table is partial and in-frame only. The table lists about 35,000 clones, approximately 90% of them singletons. This clone was recorded once. Sample: CD4+ or CD8+ T cells sorted from blood, taken in a trial of the OX40 agonist ivuxolimab. V usage is TRBV7-9 and J usage is TRBJ1-3, with unresolved D. The receptor comes from an adult with an advanced solid tumor such as melanoma, head and neck, liver or kidney cancer. CDR3 region: CASRSGRIRSSGNTIYF. CDR3 DNA: TGTGCCAGCAGGTCCGGCCGAATAAGGAGCTCTGGAAACACCATATATTTT.